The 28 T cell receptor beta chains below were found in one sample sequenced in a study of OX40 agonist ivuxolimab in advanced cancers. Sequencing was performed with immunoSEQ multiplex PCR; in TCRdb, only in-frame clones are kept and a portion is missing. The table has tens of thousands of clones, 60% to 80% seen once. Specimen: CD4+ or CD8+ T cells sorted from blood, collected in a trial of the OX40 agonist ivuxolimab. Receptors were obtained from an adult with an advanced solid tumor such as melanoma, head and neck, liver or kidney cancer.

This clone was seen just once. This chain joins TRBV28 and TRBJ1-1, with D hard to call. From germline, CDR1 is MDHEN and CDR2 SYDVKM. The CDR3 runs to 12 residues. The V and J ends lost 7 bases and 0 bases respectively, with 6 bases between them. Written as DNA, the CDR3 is TGTGCCAGCACCTCCCTGAACACTGAAGCTTTCTTT. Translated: CASTSLNTEAFF. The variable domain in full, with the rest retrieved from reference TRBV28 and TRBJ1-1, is DVKVTQSSRYLVKRTGEKVFLECVQDMDHENMFWYRQDPGLGLRLIYFSYDVKMKEKGDIPEGYSVSREKKERFSLILESASTNQTSMYLCASTSLNTEAFFGQGTRLTVV.

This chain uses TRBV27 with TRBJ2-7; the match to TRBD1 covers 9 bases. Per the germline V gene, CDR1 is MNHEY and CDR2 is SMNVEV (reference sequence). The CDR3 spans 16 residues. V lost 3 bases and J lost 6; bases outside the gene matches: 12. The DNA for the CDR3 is TGTGCCAGCAGTTTGTTCCCGGGACAGGGTCTTAGCGAGCAGTACTTC. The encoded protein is CASSLFPGQGLSEQYF.

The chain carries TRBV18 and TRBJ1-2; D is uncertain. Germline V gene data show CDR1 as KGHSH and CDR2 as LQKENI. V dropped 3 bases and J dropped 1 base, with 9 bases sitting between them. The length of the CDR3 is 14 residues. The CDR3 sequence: CASSPDRLNYGYTF. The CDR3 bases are TGTGCCAGCTCACCCGACCGCCTTAACTATGGCTACACCTTC.

CDR3 residues: CSVSGNWGEKLFF. The CDR3 DNA sequence: TGCAGCGTTTCGGGGAATTGGGGTGAAAAACTGTTTTTT. The gene calls are TRBV29-1 and TRBJ1-4; D is undetermined. The CDR3 spans 13 residues. Germline CDR1 reads SQVTM; CDR2 reads ANQGSEA. Trimming took 5 bases from V and 7 from J, leaving 14 bases between them.

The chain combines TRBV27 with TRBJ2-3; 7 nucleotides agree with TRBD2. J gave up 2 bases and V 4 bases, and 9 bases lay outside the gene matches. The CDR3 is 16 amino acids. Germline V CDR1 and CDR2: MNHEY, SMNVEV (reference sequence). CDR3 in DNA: TGTGCCAGCAGTTCCGGACTAGTCCTCTCCACAGATACGCAGTATTTT. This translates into CASSSGLVLSTDTQYF.

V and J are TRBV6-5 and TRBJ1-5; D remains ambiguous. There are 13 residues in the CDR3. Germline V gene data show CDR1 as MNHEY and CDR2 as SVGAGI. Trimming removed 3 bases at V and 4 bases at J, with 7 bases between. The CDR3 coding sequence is TGTGCCAGCAGTTATATCGGGAATCAGCCCCAGCATTTT. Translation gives CASSYIGNQPQHF.

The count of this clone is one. The chain's CDR3 is CASSLPNNSPLHF. The CDR3 DNA follows: TGTGCCAGCAGTTTACCCAATAATTCACCCCTCCACTTT. The rearrangement links TRBV27 to TRBJ1-6; no clear D. The ends were cut back, 2 bases at V and 5 bases at J, with 4 bases in the middle. Germline V gives CDR1 MNHEY, CDR2 SMNVEV (reference sequence). The CDR3 consists of 13 residues.

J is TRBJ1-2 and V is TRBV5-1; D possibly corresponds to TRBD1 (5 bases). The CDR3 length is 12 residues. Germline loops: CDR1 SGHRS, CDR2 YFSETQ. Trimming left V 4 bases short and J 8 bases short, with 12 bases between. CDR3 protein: CASSIRGGGYTF. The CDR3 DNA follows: TGCGCCAGCAGCATAAGGGGTGGCGGCTACACCTTC.

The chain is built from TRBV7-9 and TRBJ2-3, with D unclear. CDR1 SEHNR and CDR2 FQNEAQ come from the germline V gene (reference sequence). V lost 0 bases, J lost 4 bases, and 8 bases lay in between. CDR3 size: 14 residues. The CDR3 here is CASSLAAQPDTQYF. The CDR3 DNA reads TGTGCCAGCAGCTTAGCCGCGCAGCCAGATACGCAGTATTTT.

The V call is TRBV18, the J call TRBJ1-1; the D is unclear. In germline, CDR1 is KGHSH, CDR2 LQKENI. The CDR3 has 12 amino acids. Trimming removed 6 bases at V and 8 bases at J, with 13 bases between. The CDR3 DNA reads TGTGCCAGCTCTTCAAGACAAACCGAAGCTTTCTTT. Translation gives CASSSRQTEAFF.

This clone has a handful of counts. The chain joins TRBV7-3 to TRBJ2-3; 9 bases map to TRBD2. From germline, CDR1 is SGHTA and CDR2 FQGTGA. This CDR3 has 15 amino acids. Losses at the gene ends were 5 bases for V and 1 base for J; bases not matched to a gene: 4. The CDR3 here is CASSPLAGGTDTQYF. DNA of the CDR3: TGTGCCAGCAGCCCCTTAGCGGGGGGCACAGATACGCAGTATTTT.

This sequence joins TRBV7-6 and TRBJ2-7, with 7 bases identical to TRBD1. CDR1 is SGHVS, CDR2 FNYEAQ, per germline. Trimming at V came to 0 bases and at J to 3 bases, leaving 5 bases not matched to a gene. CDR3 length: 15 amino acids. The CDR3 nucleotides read TGTGCCAGCAGCTTAGCGCAGGGACAGAGCTACGAGCAGTACTTC. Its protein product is CASSLAQGQSYEQYF. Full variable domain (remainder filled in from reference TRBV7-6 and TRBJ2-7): GAGVSQSPRYKVTKRGQDVALRCDPISGHVSLYWYRQALGQGPEFLTYFNYEAQQDKSGLPNDRFSAERPEGSISTLTIQRTEQRDSAMYRCASSLAQGQSYEQYFGPGTRLTVT.

The CDR3 sequence: CASSQDRGFNEQFF. In nucleotides, the CDR3 is TGCGCCAGCAGCCAAGATCGGGGTTTCAATGAGCAGTTCTTC. The rearrangement uses TRBV4-3 and TRBJ2-1; TRBD2 might be the D (5 bases). Trimming removed 0 bases from V and 6 bases from J, with 9 bases in between. CDR1 LGHNA and CDR2 YSLEER come from the germline V gene. The CDR3 is 14 amino acids.

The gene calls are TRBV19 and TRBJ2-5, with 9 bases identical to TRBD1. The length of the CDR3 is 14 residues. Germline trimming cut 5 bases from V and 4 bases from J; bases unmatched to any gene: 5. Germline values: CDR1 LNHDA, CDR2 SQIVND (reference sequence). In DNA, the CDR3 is TGTGCCAGTAGTGTACCGGGACAGGGAGAGACCCAGTACTTC. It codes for CASSVPGQGETQYF.

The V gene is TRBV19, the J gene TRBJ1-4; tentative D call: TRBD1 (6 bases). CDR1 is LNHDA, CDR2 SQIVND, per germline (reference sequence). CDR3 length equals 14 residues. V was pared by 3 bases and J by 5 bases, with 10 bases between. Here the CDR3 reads CASSIGQGNEKLFF. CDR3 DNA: TGTGCCAGTAGTATTGGGCAGGGGAATGAAAAACTGTTTTTT.

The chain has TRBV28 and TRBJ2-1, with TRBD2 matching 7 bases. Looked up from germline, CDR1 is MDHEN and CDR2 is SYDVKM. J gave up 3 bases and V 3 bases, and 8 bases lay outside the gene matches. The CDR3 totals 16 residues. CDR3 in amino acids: CASSLGEAGSYNEQFF. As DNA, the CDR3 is TGTGCCAGCAGTTTGGGTGAAGCGGGGAGCTACAATGAGCAGTTCTTC.

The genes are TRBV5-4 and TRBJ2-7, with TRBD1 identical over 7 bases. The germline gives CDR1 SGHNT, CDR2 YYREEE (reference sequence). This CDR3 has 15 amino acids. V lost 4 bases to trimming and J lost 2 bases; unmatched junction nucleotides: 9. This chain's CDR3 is CASSRRQGEAYEQYF. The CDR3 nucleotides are TGTGCCAGCAGCCGAAGACAGGGAGAGGCCTACGAGCAGTACTTC.

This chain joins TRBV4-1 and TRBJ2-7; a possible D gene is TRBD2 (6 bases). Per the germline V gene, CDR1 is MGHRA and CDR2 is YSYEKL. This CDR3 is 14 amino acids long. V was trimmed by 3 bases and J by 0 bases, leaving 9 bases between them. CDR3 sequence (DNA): TGCGCCAGCAGCCACGCGGGAAGCTCCTACGAGCAGTACTTC. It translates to CASSHAGSSYEQYF.

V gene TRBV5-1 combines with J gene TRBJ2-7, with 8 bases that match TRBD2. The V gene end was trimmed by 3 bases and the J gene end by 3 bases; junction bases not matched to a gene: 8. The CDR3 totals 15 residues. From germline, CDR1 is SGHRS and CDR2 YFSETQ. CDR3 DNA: TGCGCCAGCAGCTGGGATAGCGGGACGGTCTACGAGCAGTACTTC. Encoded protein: CASSWDSGTVYEQYF.

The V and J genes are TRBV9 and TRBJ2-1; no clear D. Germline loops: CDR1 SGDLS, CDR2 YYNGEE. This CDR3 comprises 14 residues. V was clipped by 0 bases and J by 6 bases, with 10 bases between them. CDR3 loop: CASSVATNSNEQFF. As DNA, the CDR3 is TGTGCCAGCAGCGTAGCTACGAACTCCAATGAGCAGTTCTTC.

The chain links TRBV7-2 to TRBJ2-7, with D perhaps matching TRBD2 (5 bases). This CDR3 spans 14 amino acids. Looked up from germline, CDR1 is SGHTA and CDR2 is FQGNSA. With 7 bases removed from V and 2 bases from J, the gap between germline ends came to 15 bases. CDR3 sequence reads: CASTLGRGTYEQYF. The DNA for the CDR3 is TGTGCCAGCACCTTGGGCCGGGGTACCTACGAGCAGTACTTC.

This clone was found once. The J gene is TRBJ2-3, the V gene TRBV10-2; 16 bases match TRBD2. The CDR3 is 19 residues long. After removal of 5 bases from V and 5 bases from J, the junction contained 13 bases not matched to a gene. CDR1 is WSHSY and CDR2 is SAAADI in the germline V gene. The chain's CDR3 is CASSTSPGLAGGQEDTQYF. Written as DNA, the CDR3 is TGCGCCAGCAGTACGTCTCCGGGACTAGCGGGGGGGCAGGAAGATACGCAGTATTTT.

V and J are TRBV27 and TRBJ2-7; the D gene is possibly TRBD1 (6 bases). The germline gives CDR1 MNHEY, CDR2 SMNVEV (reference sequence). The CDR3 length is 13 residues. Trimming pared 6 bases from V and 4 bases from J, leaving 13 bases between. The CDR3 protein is CASSWDTGYEQYF. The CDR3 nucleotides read TGTGCCAGCAGCTGGGACACTGGTTACGAGCAGTACTTC.

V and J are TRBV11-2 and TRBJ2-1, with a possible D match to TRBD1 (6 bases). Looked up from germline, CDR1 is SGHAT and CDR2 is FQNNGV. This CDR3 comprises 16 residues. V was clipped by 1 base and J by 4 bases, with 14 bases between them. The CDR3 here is CASSLVPQGYYNEQFF. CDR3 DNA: TGTGCCAGCAGCTTAGTACCACAGGGATATTACAATGAGCAGTTCTTC.

Here the CDR3 reads CSVVVGAGANVLTF. The CDR3 DNA is TGCAGCGTTGTGGTCGGGGCTGGGGCCAACGTCCTGACTTTC. The rearrangement links TRBV29-1 to TRBJ2-6; the D gene is possibly TRBD2 (5 bases). Germline values: CDR1 SQVTM, CDR2 ANQGSEA. V was clipped by 4 bases and J by 2 bases, with 9 bases between them. The CDR3 sequence is 14 residues long.

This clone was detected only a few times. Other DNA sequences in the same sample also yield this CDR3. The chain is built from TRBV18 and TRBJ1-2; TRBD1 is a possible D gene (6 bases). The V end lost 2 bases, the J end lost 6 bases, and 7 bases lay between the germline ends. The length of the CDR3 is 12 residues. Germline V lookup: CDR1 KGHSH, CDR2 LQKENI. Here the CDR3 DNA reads TGTGCCAGCTCACCAAACAGGGATGGCTACACCTTC. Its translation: CASSPNRDGYTF.

The CDR3 loop is CASSQPLASGTDSYEQYF. In DNA, the CDR3 is TGCGCCAGCAGCCAACCGTTGGCCTCCGGGACGGACTCCTACGAGCAGTACTTC. The chain recombines TRBV4-1 with TRBJ2-7; D may match TRBD1 or TRBD2 (5 bases each). CDR1 MGHRA and CDR2 YSYEKL come from the germline V gene. The CDR3 spans 18 residues. Trimming cost V 2 bases and J 0 bases, with 20 bases left between them.

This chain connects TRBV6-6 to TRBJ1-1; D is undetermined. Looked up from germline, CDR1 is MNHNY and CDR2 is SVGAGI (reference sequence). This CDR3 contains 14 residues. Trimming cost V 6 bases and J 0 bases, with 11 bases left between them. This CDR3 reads CASRAGFLNTEAFF. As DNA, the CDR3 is TGTGCCAGCAGGGCCGGGTTTCTGAACACTGAAGCTTTCTTT.